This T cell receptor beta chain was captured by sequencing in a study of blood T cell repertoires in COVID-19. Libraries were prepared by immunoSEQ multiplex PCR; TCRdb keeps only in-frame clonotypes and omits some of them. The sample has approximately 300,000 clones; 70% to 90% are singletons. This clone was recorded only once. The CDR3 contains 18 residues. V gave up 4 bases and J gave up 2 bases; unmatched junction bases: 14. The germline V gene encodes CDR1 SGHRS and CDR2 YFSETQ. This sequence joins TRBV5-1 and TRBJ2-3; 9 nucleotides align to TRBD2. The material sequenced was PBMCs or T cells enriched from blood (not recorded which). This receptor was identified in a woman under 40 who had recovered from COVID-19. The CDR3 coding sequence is TGCGCCAGCAGCGGGCCCAGATTAGCGGGGGCGCCCACAGATACGCAGTATTTT. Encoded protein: CASSGPRLAGAPTDTQYF.